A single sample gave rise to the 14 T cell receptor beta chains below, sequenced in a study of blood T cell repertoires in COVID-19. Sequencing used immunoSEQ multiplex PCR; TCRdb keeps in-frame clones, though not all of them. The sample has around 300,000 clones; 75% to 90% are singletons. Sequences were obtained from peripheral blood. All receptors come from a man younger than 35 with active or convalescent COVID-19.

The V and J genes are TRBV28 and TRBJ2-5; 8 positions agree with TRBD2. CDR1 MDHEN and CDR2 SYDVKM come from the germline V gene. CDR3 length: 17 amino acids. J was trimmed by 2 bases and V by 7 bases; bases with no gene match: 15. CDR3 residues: CASTPGGALQLQETQYF. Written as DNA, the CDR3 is TGTGCCAGCACCCCCGGGGGGGCTCTTCAGTTACAAGAGACCCAGTACTTC.

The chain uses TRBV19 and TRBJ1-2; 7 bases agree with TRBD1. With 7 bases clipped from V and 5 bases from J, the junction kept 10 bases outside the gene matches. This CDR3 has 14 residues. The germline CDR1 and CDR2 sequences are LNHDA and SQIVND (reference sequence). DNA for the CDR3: TGTGCCAGTACCCTCCAGGGGGGCCTTTATGGCTACACCTTC. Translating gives CASTLQGGLYGYTF.

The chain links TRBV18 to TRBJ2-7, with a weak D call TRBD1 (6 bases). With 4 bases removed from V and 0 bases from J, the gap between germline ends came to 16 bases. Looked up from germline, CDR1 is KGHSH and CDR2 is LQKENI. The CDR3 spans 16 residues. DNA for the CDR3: TGTGCCAGCTCACTAACGCAGGGGTCAAGCTCCTACGAGCAGTACTTC. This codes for CASSLTQGSSSYEQYF.

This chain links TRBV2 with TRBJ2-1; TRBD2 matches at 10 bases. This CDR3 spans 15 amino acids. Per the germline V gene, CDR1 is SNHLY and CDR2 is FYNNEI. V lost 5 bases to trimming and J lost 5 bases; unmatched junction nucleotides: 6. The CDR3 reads CASSSGTSANNEQFF. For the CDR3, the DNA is TGTGCCAGCAGTTCCGGGACTAGCGCCAACAATGAGCAGTTCTTC.

CDR3 amino acids: CASSHLVAGTYEQYF. CDR3 nucleotides: TGCGCCAGCAGCCACCTGGTAGCGGGTACCTACGAGCAGTACTTC. This chain links TRBV4-1 with TRBJ2-7, with 7 bases lining up with TRBD2. The CDR3 runs 15 residues. Germline-derived CDR1 and CDR2 are MGHRA and YSYEKL. The ends lost 3 bases at V and 2 bases at J; junction bases unmatched: 7.

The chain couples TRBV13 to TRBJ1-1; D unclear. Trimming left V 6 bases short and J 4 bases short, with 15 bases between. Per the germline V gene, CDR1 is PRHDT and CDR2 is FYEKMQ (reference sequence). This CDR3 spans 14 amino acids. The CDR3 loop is CASRFLVSSTEAFF. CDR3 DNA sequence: TGTGCCAGCAGGTTCTTGGTCAGTTCCACTGAAGCTTTCTTT.

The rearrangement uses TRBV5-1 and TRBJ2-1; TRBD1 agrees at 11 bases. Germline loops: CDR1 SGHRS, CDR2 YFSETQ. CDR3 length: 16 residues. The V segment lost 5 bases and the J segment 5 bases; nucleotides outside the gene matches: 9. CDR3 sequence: CASRQGTGGFHNEQFF. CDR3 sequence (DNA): TGCGCCAGCAGGCAGGGGACAGGGGGGTTTCACAATGAGCAGTTCTTC. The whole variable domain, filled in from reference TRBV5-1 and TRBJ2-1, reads KAGVTQTPRYLIKTRGQQVTLSCSPISGHRSVSWYQQTPGQGLQFLFEYFSETQRNKGNFPGRFSGRQFSNSRSEMNVSTLELGDSALYLCASRQGTGGFHNEQFFGPGTRLTVL.

The CDR3 bases are TGTGCCAGCACCTACGAGTTTAATTCACCCCTCCACTTT. Translation gives CASTYEFNSPLHF. This rearrangement joins TRBV6-5 to TRBJ1-6, with no clear D. CDR3 length equals 13 residues. Trimming removed 7 bases at V and 6 bases at J, with 10 bases between. CDR1 MNHEY and CDR2 SVGAGI come from the germline V gene.

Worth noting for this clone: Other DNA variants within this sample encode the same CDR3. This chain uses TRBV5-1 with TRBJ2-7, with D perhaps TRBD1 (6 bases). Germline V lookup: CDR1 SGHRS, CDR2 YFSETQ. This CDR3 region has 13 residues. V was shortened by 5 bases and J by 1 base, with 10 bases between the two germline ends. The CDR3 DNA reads TGCGCCAGCAGTTATACAGGGTCCTACGAGCAGTACTTC. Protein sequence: CASSYTGSYEQYF.

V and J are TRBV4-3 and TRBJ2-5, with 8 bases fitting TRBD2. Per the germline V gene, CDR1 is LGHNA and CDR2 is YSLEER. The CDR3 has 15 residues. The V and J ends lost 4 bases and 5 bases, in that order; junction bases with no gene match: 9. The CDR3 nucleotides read TGCGCCAGCAGCCCCAGTCGGGGGGGCTGGGAGACCCAGTACTTC. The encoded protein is CASSPSRGGWETQYF.

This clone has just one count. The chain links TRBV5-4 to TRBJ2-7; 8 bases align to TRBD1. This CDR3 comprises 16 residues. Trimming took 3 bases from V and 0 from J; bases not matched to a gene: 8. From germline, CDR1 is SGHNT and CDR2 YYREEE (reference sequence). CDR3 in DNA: TGTGCCAGCAGCTGGGGGGACAGGAAAAACTCCTACGAGCAGTACTTC. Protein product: CASSWGDRKNSYEQYF.

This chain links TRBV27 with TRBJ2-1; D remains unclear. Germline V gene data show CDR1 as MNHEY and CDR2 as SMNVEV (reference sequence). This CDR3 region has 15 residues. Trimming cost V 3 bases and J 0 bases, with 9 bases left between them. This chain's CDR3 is CASSFVHSSYNEQFF. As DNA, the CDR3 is TGTGCCAGCAGTTTTGTGCACAGCTCCTACAATGAGCAGTTCTTC.

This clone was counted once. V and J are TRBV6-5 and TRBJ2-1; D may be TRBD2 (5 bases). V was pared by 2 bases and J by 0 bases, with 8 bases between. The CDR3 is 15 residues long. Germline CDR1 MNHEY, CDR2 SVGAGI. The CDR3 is CASSYPGTSYNEQFF. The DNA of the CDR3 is TGTGCCAGCAGTTACCCGGGAACCTCCTACAATGAGCAGTTCTTC.

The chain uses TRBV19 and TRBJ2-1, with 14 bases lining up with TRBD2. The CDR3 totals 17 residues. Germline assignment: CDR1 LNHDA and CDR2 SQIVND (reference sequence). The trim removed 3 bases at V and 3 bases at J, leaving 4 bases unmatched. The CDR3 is CASSMRLAGGLYNEQFF. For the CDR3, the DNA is TGTGCCAGTAGTATGAGACTAGCGGGGGGGCTCTACAATGAGCAGTTCTTC.